The next 25 T cell receptor beta chains were all read from a single sample in a study of Ad26.COV2.S vaccination and SARS-CoV-2 variants. Clones were sequenced by immunoSEQ multiplex PCR, and TCRdb holds only the in-frame ones, with some missing. The sample has fewer than 500,000 clones, roughly 87% seen once; the top ten hold around 4.5%. Treatment here: around 19 received Ad26.COV2.S at low or high dose, single or two shots; 5 received placebo; per-sample allocation not given. Specimens were obtained on day 63 following the first vaccine or placebo injection. The source was peripheral blood, collected in a trial of Ad26.COV2.S vaccine versus placebo. All receptors derive from a person between 18 and 65 years old who received the Ad26.COV2.S COVID-19 vaccine or a placebo.

This rearrangement joins TRBV3-1 (or the pseudogene TRBV3-2) to TRBJ2-1, with 10 bases fitting TRBD2. The CDR3 length is 19 residues. CDR1 LGHDT and CDR2 YNNKEL come from the germline V gene (reference sequence). V shed 0 bases, J shed 0 bases, and the junction held 8 bases outside the gene matches. Here the CDR3 DNA reads TGTGCCAGCAGCCAAGATTTCCTAGCGGGAGCGGGCTCCTACAATGAGCAGTTCTTC. It is translated as CASSQDFLAGAGSYNEQFF.

J is TRBJ1-2 and V is TRBV5-1; D may be TRBD1 (6 bases). CDR1 is SGHRS and CDR2 is YFSETQ in the germline V gene. This CDR3 has 12 amino acids. The germline V and J ends were trimmed by 2 bases and 8 bases, with 10 bases remaining between them. CDR3 loop: CASSLTGKGYTF. The CDR3 nucleotides read TGCGCCAGCAGCTTAACAGGGAAAGGCTACACCTTC.

The chain uses TRBV18 and TRBJ2-7; D unclear. The ends were cut back, 1 base at V and 2 bases at J, with 3 bases in the middle. CDR1 is KGHSH, CDR2 LQKENI, per germline. CDR3 length: 12 residues. The CDR3 here is CASSPQAYEQYF. In DNA, the CDR3 is TGTGCCAGCTCACCACAGGCCTACGAGCAGTACTTC.

This clone appeared once. The chain carries TRBV4-3 and TRBJ2-1; D might be TRBD2 (5 bases). Trimming took off 1 base at V and 9 bases at J, with 22 bases between the two ends. Germline loops: CDR1 LGHNA, CDR2 YSLEER. This CDR3 spans 17 amino acids. The CDR3 DNA sequence: TGCGCCAGCAGCCAAGCCAAGGCGGGTATAGTGAAAGGTGAGCAGTTCTTC. It translates to CASSQAKAGIVKGEQFF.

The chain uses TRBV5-1 and TRBJ2-7, with 7 bases aligning to TRBD1. Germline trimming cut 0 bases from V and 1 base from J; bases unmatched to any gene: 16. Germline loops: CDR1 SGHRS, CDR2 YFSETQ. CDR3 size: 19 residues. The chain's CDR3 is CASSLAGNTDRQISYEQYF. CDR3 sequence (DNA): TGCGCCAGCAGCTTGGCTGGGAACACGGACAGGCAAATTTCCTACGAGCAGTACTTC.

As DNA, the CDR3 is TGTGCCAGCAGCGCGGGACAGGGAGAAACTGAAGCTTTCTTT. This encodes CASSAGQGETEAFF. The genes are TRBV9 and TRBJ1-1; 9 nucleotides align to TRBD1. With 3 bases clipped from V and 5 bases from J, the junction kept 5 bases outside the gene matches. Germline V gene sequence: CDR1 SGDLS, CDR2 YYNGEE. CDR3 length: 14 amino acids.

The CDR3 DNA sequence: TGTGCCACCTCGGGTGGGCGCGGAAAACCCGGGGAGCTGTTTTTT. Protein sequence: CATSGGRGKPGELFF. The chain joins TRBV24-1 to TRBJ2-2; D remains ambiguous. Trimming took 9 bases from V and 6 from J, leaving 19 bases between them. Per the germline V gene, CDR1 is KGHDR and CDR2 is SFDVKD. CDR3 length: 15 amino acids.

V and J are TRBV7-2 and TRBJ2-3; 7 bases align to TRBD1. The germline CDR1 and CDR2 sequences are SGHTA and FQGNSA. This CDR3 is 11 amino acids long. The junction had 3 bases not matched to a gene; V was cut back by 5 bases and J by 10 bases. The CDR3 region has the DNA TGTGCCAGCAGCACCGGACAGGCGCAGTATTTT. Residues: CASSTGQAQYF.

Note on this clone: Other nucleotide sequences in the sample specify the same CDR3. The chain is built from TRBV12-3 or TRBV12-4 and TRBJ1-1; D gene unclear. The CDR3 extends over 13 amino acids. V gave up 0 bases and J gave up 1 base, with 3 bases separating them. CDR3 nucleotide sequence: TGTGCCAGCAGTTTAGCTCAGAACACTGAAGCTTTCTTT. This translates into CASSLAQNTEAFF.

This clone was seen just once. CDR3 protein: CASRVGARTEAFF. CDR3 coding DNA: TGTGCCAGCAGAGTCGGGGCGCGCACTGAAGCTTTCTTT. The chain has TRBV28 and TRBJ1-1; tentative D call: TRBD1 (5 bases). Germline CDR1 is MDHEN and CDR2 is SYDVKM. V was cut by 6 bases and J by 4 bases, with 12 bases left in between. This CDR3 has 13 residues.

This clone was counted between two and nine times. The rearrangement joins TRBV4-2 to TRBJ2-1, with TRBD1 matching over 7 bases. J lost 15 bases, V lost 0 bases, and 5 bases had no gene match. This CDR3 is built from 12 residues. Germline V lookup: CDR1 LGHNA, CDR2 YNFKEQ. This CDR3 is CASSQEARGRFF. The CDR3 nucleotides are TGTGCCAGCAGCCAAGAAGCGAGGGGGCGGTTCTTC.

Concerning this clone itself: The sample carries other DNA sequences with the same CDR3. The chain carries TRBV18 and TRBJ2-5; 10 bases agree with TRBD1. In germline, CDR1 is KGHSH, CDR2 LQKENI. This CDR3 has 14 amino acids. The V segment lost 6 bases and the J segment 2 bases; nucleotides outside the gene matches: 3. The CDR3 DNA sequence: TGTGCCAGCTCCCCGGACAGGGGGCAAGAGACCCAGTACTTC. Protein sequence: CASSPDRGQETQYF.

The chain joins TRBV7-2 to TRBJ2-1, with 8 bases lining up with TRBD2. The CDR3 length is 15 residues. Per the germline V gene, CDR1 is SGHTA and CDR2 is FQGNSA. Unmatched junction bases numbered 9, after V lost 9 bases and J lost 2 bases. The CDR3 sequence is CARENKAGAYNEQFF. The DNA of the CDR3 is TGTGCCAGGGAAAATAAAGCGGGAGCCTACAATGAGCAGTTCTTC.

The CDR3 DNA sequence: TGTGCCAGCAGTCAGGGACAGGGTACCTACGAGCAGTACTTC. This gives the protein CASSQGQGTYEQYF. The chain is built from TRBV9 and TRBJ2-7; 9 bases agree with TRBD1. The J segment lost 2 bases and the V segment lost 5 bases, leaving 5 bases of the junction unmatched. Germline loops: CDR1 SGDLS, CDR2 YYNGEE. The CDR3 runs 14 residues.

This rearrangement joins TRBV20-1 to TRBJ2-3; D remains ambiguous. V lost 3 bases, J lost 0 bases, and 10 bases lay in between. Germline V lookup: CDR1 DFQATT, CDR2 SNEGSKA (reference sequence). The CDR3 sequence is 14 residues long. This chain's CDR3 is CSASLPGSTDTQYF. CDR3 coding DNA: TGCAGTGCTAGTCTTCCCGGAAGCACAGATACGCAGTATTTT.

The chain employs TRBV5-1 and TRBJ2-1, with TRBD1 matching 9 bases. From germline, CDR1 is SGHRS and CDR2 YFSETQ. The CDR3 contains 13 residues. V lost 6 bases and J lost 5; bases outside the gene matches: 3. The CDR3 region is CASNRDRDNEQFF. The CDR3 coding sequence is TGCGCCAGCAACCGGGACAGGGACAATGAGCAGTTCTTC.

DNA for the CDR3: TGTGCCAGCAGTCCCCACTCTTCGATAGGAGAGACCCAGTACTTC. This encodes CASSPHSSIGETQYF. The chain uses TRBV6-5 and TRBJ2-5; D remains unclear. CDR1 is MNHEY and CDR2 is SVGAGI in the germline V gene. The CDR3 loop spans 15 amino acids. V was clipped by 5 bases and J by 4 bases, with 17 bases between them.

The chain carries TRBV21-1 and TRBJ2-1; the table names TRBD2, a call not compared with the DNA. TRBV21-1 is classified as a pseudogene. This CDR3 is 18 amino acids long. This chain's CDR3 is CASRKVGPRAGGPDEQFF. The DNA of the CDR3 is TGTGCCAGCAGAAAAGTCGGGCCCCGAGCGGGAGGGCCTGATGAGCAGTTCTTC.

The V call is TRBV19, the J call TRBJ2-3; 9 bases align to TRBD2. Unmatched junction bases numbered 11, after V lost 4 bases and J lost 6 bases. The CDR3 runs 16 residues. The germline V gene encodes CDR1 LNHDA and CDR2 SQIVND (reference sequence). Here the CDR3 reads CASSTPSAGGGDTQYF. CDR3 bases: TGTGCCAGTAGTACCCCCTCAGCGGGAGGCGGGGATACGCAGTATTTT. Full variable domain (outside the CDR3, taken from reference TRBV19 and TRBJ2-3): DGGITQSPKYLFRKEGQNVTLSCEQNLNHDAMYWYRQDPGQGLRLIYYSQIVNDFQKGDIAEGYSVSREKKESFPLTVTSAQKNPTAFYLCASSTPSAGGGDTQYFGPGTRLTVL.

The rearrangement joins TRBV28 to TRBJ2-5; D perhaps matches TRBD2 (6 bases). Looked up from germline, CDR1 is MDHEN and CDR2 is SYDVKM. This CDR3 contains 17 residues. V dropped 2 bases and J dropped 5 bases, with 21 bases sitting between them. CDR3: CASSLRDYKPRGETQYF. The CDR3 DNA sequence: TGTGCCAGCAGTTTACGTGACTACAAACCTCGGGGGGAGACCCAGTACTTC.

This chain joins TRBV5-8 and TRBJ2-3; the match to TRBD1 covers 9 bases. Trimming cost V 0 bases and J 5 bases; bases outside gene matches: 7. Germline loops: CDR1 SGHTS, CDR2 YDEGEE. The CDR3 loop spans 16 amino acids. The CDR3 DNA sequence: TGTGCCAGCAGCTTGGGCTCACAGGGGGCAGGAGATACGCAGTATTTT. It yields the protein CASSLGSQGAGDTQYF.

The J gene is TRBJ1-1, the V gene TRBV6-2 or TRBV6-3; 8 nucleotides agree with TRBD1. V shed 1 base and J 0 bases; nucleotides not matched to a gene: 7. The CDR3 covers 17 residues. Germline-derived CDR1 and CDR2 are MNHEY and SVGEGT. The CDR3 DNA is TGTGCCAGCAGTTACTATCCCGGACAGGGAGTGAACACTGAAGCTTTCTTT. Translating gives CASSYYPGQGVNTEAFF.

The chain recombines TRBV7-9 with TRBJ1-1; 7 bases are a match to TRBD1. Germline CDR1 and CDR2: SEHNR and FQNEAQ (reference sequence). The CDR3 runs to 17 residues. The V gene end was trimmed by 1 base and the J gene end by 4 bases; junction bases not matched to a gene: 12. CDR3 sequence reads: CASSLVSGGNRGTEAFF. The CDR3 DNA follows: TGTGCCAGCAGCTTAGTGTCGGGCGGGAACAGGGGCACTGAAGCTTTCTTT.

This chain joins TRBV5-6 and TRBJ2-7; 9 positions match TRBD1. The CDR3 spans 15 residues. The V and J ends lost 4 bases and 3 bases, in that order; junction bases with no gene match: 8. CDR1 is SGHDT and CDR2 is YYEEEE in the germline V gene. The DNA for the CDR3 is TGTGCCAGCAGCCCGACCGGGACAGGGTTCTACGAGCAGTACTTC. Its translation: CASSPTGTGFYEQYF.

The genes are TRBV28 and TRBJ1-2, with a weak D call TRBD1 (5 bases). Trimming took 5 bases from V and 0 from J, leaving 19 bases between them. Germline CDR1 and CDR2: MDHEN and SYDVKM. CDR3 length equals 17 residues. DNA for the CDR3: TGTGCCAGCAGTCAATGGGGGAGGTGGGGAACTAACTATGGCTACACCTTC. Translated, it gives CASSQWGRWGTNYGYTF.